These T cell receptor beta chains were read from a single sample in a study of beta chain features in type 1 diabetes. Assay used: immunoSEQ multiplex PCR; TCRdb lists only in-frame clones, some missing. The data show 850,000 to 900,000 clones, 15% to 20% seen once. Material: naive CD4+ T cells from blood. The receptors were sampled from a woman aged 18-29 years in good health. Both conserved end residues are part of each CDR3. D genes are given only for firm matches. Clone size, where shown, is once, few, many, or a class for clones that have expanded.

DNA: TGTGCCAGCAGCGTAGCGGGAGCACTCTACAATGAGCAGTTCTTC
CDR3: CASSVAGALYNEQFF
J: TRBJ2-1
D: TRBD2
size: .
V: TRBV7-2

DNA: TGTGCCAGCAGTTCCACGGATACGCAGTATTTT
CDR3: CASSSTDTQYF
J: TRBJ2-3
D: .
size: .
V: TRBV7-9

DNA: TGTGCCAGCAGCCGGGACTTGAGCTCCTACAATGAGCAGTTCTTC
CDR3: CASSRDLSSYNEQFF
J: TRBJ2-1
D: .
size: .
V: TRBV11-1

DNA: TGTGCCAGCAGCACGCACAACCCGGAGACCCAGTACTTC
CDR3: CASSTHNPETQYF
J: TRBJ2-5
D: .
size: .
V: TRBV7-2

DNA: TGTGCCAGCAGCTTATTCGGGACAGGGGCAAAGCCCCAGCATTTT
CDR3: CASSLFGTGAKPQHF
J: TRBJ1-5
D: TRBD1
size: once
V: TRBV5-6

DNA: TGTGCCAGCAGTCGGGAGGGCACTGCGAATCAGCCCCAGCATTTT
CDR3: CASSREGTANQPQHF
J: TRBJ1-5
D: .
size: few
V: TRBV9

DNA: TGTGCCAGCTCCCAGGGACTAGCGGGAGAAATCTACAATGAGCAGTTCTTC
CDR3: CASSQGLAGEIYNEQFF
J: TRBJ2-1
D: TRBD2
size: .
V: TRBV18

DNA: TGTGCCATCAGTCCGGGACAGAGCACAGATACGCAGTATTTT
CDR3: CAISPGQSTDTQYF
J: TRBJ2-3
D: TRBD1
size: .
V: TRBV10-3

DNA: TGTGCCAGCTCCCCGGACACAGATACGCAGTATTTT
CDR3: CASSPDTDTQYF
J: TRBJ2-3
D: .
size: few
V: TRBV28

DNA: TGTGCCAGCAGTGTGTTGGTCTCTAACTATGGCTACACCTTC
CDR3: CASSVLVSNYGYTF
J: TRBJ1-2
D: .
size: few
V: TRBV2

DNA: TGCAGCGTTGGACAGGGGGTCAATCAGCCCCAGCATTTT
CDR3: CSVGQGVNQPQHF
J: TRBJ1-5
D: TRBD1
size: .
V: TRBV29-1

DNA: TGTGCCAGCAGCTTCGGGGCGACTAGCGGGACCCAAGAGACCCAGTACTTC
CDR3: CASSFGATSGTQETQYF
J: TRBJ2-5
D: TRBD2
size: few
V: TRBV7-8

DNA: TGTGCCAGCGGCTTCTCCACAGATACGCAGTATTTT
CDR3: CASGFSTDTQYF
J: TRBJ2-3
D: .
size: .
V: TRBV2

DNA: TGTGCCAGCAGGGGACCCATCTATGGCTACACCTTC
CDR3: CASRGPIYGYTF
J: TRBJ1-2
D: .
size: few
V: TRBV2

DNA: TGCAGCGTTGAAGGGGTGGTGGGCACTGAAGCTTTCTTT
CDR3: CSVEGVVGTEAFF
J: TRBJ1-1
D: .
size: few
V: TRBV29-1

DNA: TGTGCCAGCAGCTCGCGGGGTGAAAAACTGTTTTTT
CDR3: CASSSRGEKLFF
J: TRBJ1-4
D: .
size: few
V: TRBV7-9

DNA: TGTGCCAGCAGTTACTCAGCTTCAGATACGCAGTATTTT
CDR3: CASSYSASDTQYF
J: TRBJ2-3
D: .
size: few
V: TRBV28